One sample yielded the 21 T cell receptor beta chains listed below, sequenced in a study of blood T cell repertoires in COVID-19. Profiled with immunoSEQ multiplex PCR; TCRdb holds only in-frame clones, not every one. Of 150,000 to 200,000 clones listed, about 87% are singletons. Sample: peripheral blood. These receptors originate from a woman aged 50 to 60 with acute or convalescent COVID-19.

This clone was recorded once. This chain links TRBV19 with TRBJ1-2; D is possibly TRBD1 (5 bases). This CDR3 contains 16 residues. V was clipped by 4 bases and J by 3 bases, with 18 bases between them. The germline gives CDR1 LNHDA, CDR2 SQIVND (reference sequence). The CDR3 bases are TGTGCCAGTAGTACCCCCGGGTCAGGGCGGCACTATGGCTACACCTTC. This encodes CASSTPGSGRHYGYTF.

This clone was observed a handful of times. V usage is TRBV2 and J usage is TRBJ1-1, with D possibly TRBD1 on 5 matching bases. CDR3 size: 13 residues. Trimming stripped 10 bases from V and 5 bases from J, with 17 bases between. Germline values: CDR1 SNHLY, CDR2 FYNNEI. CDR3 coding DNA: TGTGCCACCTCAAAAGAGGGGAGGACTGAAGCTTTCTTT. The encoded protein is CATSKEGRTEAFF.

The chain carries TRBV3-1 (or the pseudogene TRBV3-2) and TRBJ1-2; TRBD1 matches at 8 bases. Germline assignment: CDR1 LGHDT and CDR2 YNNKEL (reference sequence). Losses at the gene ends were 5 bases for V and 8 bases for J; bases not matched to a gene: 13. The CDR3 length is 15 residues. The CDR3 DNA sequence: TGTGCCAGCAGCTACGGACAGGGCCGTATCGGAGGCTACACCTTC. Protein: CASSYGQGRIGGYTF.

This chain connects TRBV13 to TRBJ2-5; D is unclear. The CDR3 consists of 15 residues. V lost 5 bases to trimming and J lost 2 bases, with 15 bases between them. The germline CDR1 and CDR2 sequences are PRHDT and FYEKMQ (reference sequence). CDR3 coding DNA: TGTGCCAGCAGCCTCGGGTTGCGGAGACAAGAGACCCAGTACTTC. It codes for CASSLGLRRQETQYF.

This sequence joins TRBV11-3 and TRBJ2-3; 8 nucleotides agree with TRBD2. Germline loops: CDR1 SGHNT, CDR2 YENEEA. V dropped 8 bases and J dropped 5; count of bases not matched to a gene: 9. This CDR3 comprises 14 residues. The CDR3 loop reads CASGLRGGGDTQYF. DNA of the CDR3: TGTGCCAGCGGCCTACGGGGGGGAGGAGATACGCAGTATTTT.

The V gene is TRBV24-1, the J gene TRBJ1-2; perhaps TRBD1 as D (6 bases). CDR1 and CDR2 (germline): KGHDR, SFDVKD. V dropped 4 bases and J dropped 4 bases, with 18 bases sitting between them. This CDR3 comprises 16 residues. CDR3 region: CATSEGGRGMSYGYTF. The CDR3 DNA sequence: TGTGCCACCAGTGAAGGGGGAAGAGGGATGAGCTATGGCTACACCTTC.

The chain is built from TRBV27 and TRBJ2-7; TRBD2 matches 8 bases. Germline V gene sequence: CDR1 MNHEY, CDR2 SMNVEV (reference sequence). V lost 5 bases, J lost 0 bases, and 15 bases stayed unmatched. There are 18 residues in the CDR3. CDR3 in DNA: TGTGCCAGCAGTCCGGGAACGAGCGGGAGTTCTAGCTCCTACGAGCAGTACTTC. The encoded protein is CASSPGTSGSSSSYEQYF.

The CDR3 protein is CASSGWTRETQYF. The CDR3 DNA follows: TGTGCCAGCAGCGGGTGGACTCGGGAGACCCAGTACTTC. The gene calls are TRBV5-6 and TRBJ2-5; the D gene is possibly TRBD2 (5 bases). Deletions cut 4 bases from V and 5 bases from J, with 12 bases between. The germline V gene encodes CDR1 SGHDT and CDR2 YYEEEE. The length of the CDR3 is 13 residues.

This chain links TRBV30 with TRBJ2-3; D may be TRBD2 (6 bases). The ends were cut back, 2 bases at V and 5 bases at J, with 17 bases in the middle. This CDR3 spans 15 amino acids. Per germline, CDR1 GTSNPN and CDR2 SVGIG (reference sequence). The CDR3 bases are TGTGCCTGGAGTCGGGGGAGTTCTGAGGGAGATACGCAGTATTTT. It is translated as CAWSRGSSEGDTQYF.

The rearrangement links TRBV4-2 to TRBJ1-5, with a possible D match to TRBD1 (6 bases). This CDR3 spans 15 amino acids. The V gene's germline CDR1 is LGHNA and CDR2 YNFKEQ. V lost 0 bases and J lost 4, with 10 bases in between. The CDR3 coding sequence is TGTGCCAGCAGCCAAGACCACAGGGAGAATCAGCCCCAGCATTTT. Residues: CASSQDHRENQPQHF.

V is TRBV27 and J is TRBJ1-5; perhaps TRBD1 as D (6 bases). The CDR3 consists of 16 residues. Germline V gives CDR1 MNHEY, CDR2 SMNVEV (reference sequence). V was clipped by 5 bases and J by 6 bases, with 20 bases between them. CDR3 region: CASSPRGPWGGQPQHF. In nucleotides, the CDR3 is TGTGCCAGCAGTCCCAGGGGCCCATGGGGGGGTCAGCCCCAGCATTTT.

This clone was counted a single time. CDR3 residues: CASSGQSNTEAFF. CDR3 in DNA: TGTGCCAGCTCAGGCCAGTCGAACACTGAAGCTTTCTTT. The chain uses TRBV18 and TRBJ1-1, with no clear D. Trimming cost V 5 bases and J 1 base, with 8 bases left between them. The CDR3 contains 13 residues. Germline V lookup: CDR1 KGHSH, CDR2 LQKENI.

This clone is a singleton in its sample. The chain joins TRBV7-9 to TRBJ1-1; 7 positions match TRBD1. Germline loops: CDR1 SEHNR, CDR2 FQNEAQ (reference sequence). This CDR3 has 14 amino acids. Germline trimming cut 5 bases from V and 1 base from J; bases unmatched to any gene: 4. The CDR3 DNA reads TGTGCCAGCAGCGAAAGACAGGGGAACACTGAAGCTTTCTTT. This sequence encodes CASSERQGNTEAFF.

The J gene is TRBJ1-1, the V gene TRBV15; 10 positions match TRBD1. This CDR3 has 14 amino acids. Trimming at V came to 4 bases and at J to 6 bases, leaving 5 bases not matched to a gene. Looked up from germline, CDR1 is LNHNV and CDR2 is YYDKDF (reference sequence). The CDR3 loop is CATSTDRGSSEAFF. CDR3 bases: TGTGCCACCAGCACGGACAGGGGGTCGTCTGAAGCTTTCTTT.

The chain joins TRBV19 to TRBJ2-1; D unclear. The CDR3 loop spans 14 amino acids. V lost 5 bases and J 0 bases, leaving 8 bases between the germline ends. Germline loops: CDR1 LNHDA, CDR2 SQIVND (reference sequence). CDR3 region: CASSVVSSYNEQFF. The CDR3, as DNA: TGTGCCAGTAGTGTCGTCAGCTCCTACAATGAGCAGTTCTTC. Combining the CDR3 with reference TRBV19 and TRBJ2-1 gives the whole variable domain DGGITQSPKYLFRKEGQNVTLSCEQNLNHDAMYWYRQDPGQGLRLIYYSQIVNDFQKGDIAEGYSVSREKKESFPLTVTSAQKNPTAFYLCASSVVSSYNEQFFGPGTRLTVL.

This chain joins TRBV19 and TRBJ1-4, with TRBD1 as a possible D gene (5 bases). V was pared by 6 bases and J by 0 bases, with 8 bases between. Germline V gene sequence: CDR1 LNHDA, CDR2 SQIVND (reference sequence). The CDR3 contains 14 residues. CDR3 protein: CASRDNPTNEKLFF. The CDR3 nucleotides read TGTGCCAGTAGGGACAACCCAACTAATGAAAAACTGTTTTTT.

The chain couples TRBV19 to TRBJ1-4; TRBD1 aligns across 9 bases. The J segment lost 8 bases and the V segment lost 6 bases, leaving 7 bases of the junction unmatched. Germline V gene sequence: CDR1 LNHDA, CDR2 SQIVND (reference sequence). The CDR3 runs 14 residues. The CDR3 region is CASRQQGAREKLFF. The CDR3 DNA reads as TGTGCCAGTAGACAACAGGGGGCTAGGGAAAAACTGTTTTTT.

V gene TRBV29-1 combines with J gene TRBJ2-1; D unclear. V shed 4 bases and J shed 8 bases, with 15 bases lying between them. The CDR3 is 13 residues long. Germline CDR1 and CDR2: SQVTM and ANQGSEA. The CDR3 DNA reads TGCAGCGTTGTGGGCAGAAGTATCGATGAGCAGTTCTTC. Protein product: CSVVGRSIDEQFF.

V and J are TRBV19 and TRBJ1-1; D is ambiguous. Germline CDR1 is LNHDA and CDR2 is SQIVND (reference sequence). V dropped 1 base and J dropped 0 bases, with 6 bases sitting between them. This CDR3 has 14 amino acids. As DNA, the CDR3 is TGTGCCAGTAGTATAGCTCCCTTGAACACTGAAGCTTTCTTT. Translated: CASSIAPLNTEAFF.

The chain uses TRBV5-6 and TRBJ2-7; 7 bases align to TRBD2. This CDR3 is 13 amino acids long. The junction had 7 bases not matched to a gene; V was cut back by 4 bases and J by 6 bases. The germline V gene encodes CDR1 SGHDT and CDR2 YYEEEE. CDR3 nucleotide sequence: TGTGCCAGCAGCCATGGACTAGGAGTCGAGCAGTACTTC. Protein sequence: CASSHGLGVEQYF.

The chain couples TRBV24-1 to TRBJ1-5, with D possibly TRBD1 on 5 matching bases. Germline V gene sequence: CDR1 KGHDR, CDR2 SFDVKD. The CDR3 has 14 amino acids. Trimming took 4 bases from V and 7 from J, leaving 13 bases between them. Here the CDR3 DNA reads TGTGCCACCAGTGAAGGGGCCCTTTGGCAGCCCCAGCATTTT. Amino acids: CATSEGALWQPQHF.